The 20 T cell receptor beta chains listed next were all sequenced from one sample in a study of neoadjuvant anti-PD-1 for oral cavity cancer. Assay used: immunoSEQ multiplex PCR; TCRdb lists only in-frame clones, some missing. The sample includes several thousand clones, about 60% of them seen just once. The sequences come from tumor tissue, collected before nivolumab (anti-PD-1) treatment. The receptors originated from a person aged 35-79 years with oral cavity squamous cell carcinoma.

V gene TRBV9 combines with J gene TRBJ2-7, with 10 bases that match TRBD2. Losses at the gene ends were 3 bases for V and 2 bases for J; bases not matched to a gene: 5. Germline CDR1 reads SGDLS; CDR2 reads YYNGEE. This CDR3 comprises 15 residues. CDR3 sequence (DNA): TGTGCCAGCAGCGCAGGACTAGCGGCCCCCTACGAGCAGTACTTC. Its protein is CASSAGLAAPYEQYF.

The chain has TRBV11-2 and TRBJ2-1; 8 bases fit TRBD2. The J segment lost 7 bases and the V segment lost 0 bases, leaving 5 bases of the junction unmatched. This CDR3 is 15 amino acids long. The germline V gene encodes CDR1 SGHAT and CDR2 FQNNGV. In DNA, the CDR3 is TGTGCCAGCAGCTTAGAGAGCGGGAGTAGAAATGAGCAGTTCTTC. It is translated as CASSLESGSRNEQFF.

Concerning this clone: One junction end does not reproduce the germline sequence, and a read error may be involved. The chain couples TRBV29-1 to TRBJ1-1, with 7 bases fitting TRBD1. The length of the CDR3 is 14 residues. CDR1 is SQVTM, CDR2 ANQGSEA, per germline. The CDR3 loop is CSVKEQGSNTEAFF. The CDR3, as DNA: TGCAGCGTTAAAGAACAGGGGTCGAACACTGAAGCTTTCTTT.

This sequence joins TRBV4-1 and TRBJ2-5; a possible D gene is TRBD2 (5 bases). Germline CDR1 MGHRA, CDR2 YSYEKL. CDR3 length: 14 amino acids. Trimming stripped 4 bases from V and 5 bases from J, with 14 bases between. The CDR3 spells CASSLITRRETQYF. For the CDR3, the DNA is TGCGCCAGCAGCCTTATTACTCGGAGGGAGACCCAGTACTTC.

The chain carries TRBV7-8 and TRBJ2-3; 7 positions agree with TRBD2. Germline V lookup: CDR1 SGHVS, CDR2 FQNEAQ. V was clipped by 6 bases and J by 3 bases; unmatched bases: 9. The CDR3 covers 15 residues. CDR3 region: CASRLGGAATDTQYF. The CDR3 nucleotides read TGTGCCAGCAGGCTGGGAGGGGCAGCAACAGATACGCAGTATTTT.

The chain links TRBV7-9 to TRBJ2-5; D unclear. CDR3 length: 12 amino acids. The V end was cut by 5 bases, the J end by 9 bases, with 13 bases between. Germline CDR1 and CDR2: SEHNR and FQNEAQ (reference sequence). CDR3 coding DNA: TGTGCCAGCAGCCCGATCTCCGAGGCCCAGTACTTC. Its translation is CASSPISEAQYF.

The V and J genes are TRBV19 and TRBJ1-1, with 7 nucleotides matching TRBD1. The CDR3 loop spans 14 amino acids. The V segment lost 5 bases and the J segment 3 bases; nucleotides outside the gene matches: 6. Germline CDR1 LNHDA, CDR2 SQIVND (reference sequence). In DNA form, the CDR3 reads TGTGCCAGTAGTCACAGGGGAAGAGACACTGAAGCTTTCTTT. Translated, it gives CASSHRGRDTEAFF.

This clone was counted only a few times. The chain links TRBV11-3 to TRBJ1-1; no clear D gene. The V gene's germline CDR1 is SGHNT and CDR2 YENEEA. The V and J ends lost 2 bases and 1 base respectively, with 5 bases between them. The CDR3 has 13 residues. CDR3 coding DNA: TGTGCCAGCAGCTTATACGGGAACACTGAAGCTTTCTTT. It encodes CASSLYGNTEAFF.

The CDR3 DNA sequence: TGTGCCTGGAGTGCATTCAGGGAAGAACATGGCTACACCTTC. Protein sequence: CAWSAFREEHGYTF. The chain is built from TRBV30 and TRBJ1-2, with a possible D match to TRBD1 (5 bases). V was cut by 1 base and J by 6 bases, with 15 bases left in between. Germline CDR1 and CDR2: GTSNPN and SVGIG (reference sequence). The CDR3 sequence is 14 residues long.

The gene calls are TRBV5-1 and TRBJ2-3; maybe TRBD2 (5 bases). The ends were cut back, 0 bases at V and 1 base at J, with 9 bases in the middle. CDR3 length: 15 amino acids. Germline assignment: CDR1 SGHRS and CDR2 YFSETQ. The CDR3 DNA reads as TGCGCCAGCAGCTTGGACGGGGTGGGCACAGATACGCAGTATTTT. Translation gives CASSLDGVGTDTQYF.

This clone was seen a handful of times. The rearrangement joins TRBV6-1 to TRBJ1-2; TRBD1 agrees at 7 bases. With 4 bases clipped from V and 4 bases from J, the junction kept 3 bases outside the gene matches. This CDR3 has 13 amino acids. Germline V gene data show CDR1 as MNHNS and CDR2 as SASEGT. CDR3 DNA: TGTGCCAGCAGTGGGGACAGAACCTATGGCTACACCTTC. Its translation: CASSGDRTYGYTF.

The chain carries TRBV10-3 and TRBJ2-1; D gene uncertain. This CDR3 is built from 13 residues. Trimming cost V 6 bases and J 8 bases, with 14 bases left between them. Germline CDR1 ENHRY, CDR2 SYGVKD. The CDR3 DNA reads as TGTGCCATCAGCCCACCGCAAAGAGATGAGCAGTTCTTC. Protein sequence: CAISPPQRDEQFF.

The rearrangement uses TRBV12-5 and TRBJ1-6; D unresolved. Looked up from germline, CDR1 is LGHNT and CDR2 is FRNRAP. The CDR3 covers 13 residues. Trimming took 5 bases from V and 14 from J, leaving 16 bases between them. The CDR3 loop reads CASGTTETATLHF. CDR3 coding DNA: TGTGCTAGTGGTACAACAGAAACTGCCACCCTCCACTTT.

The chain recombines TRBV11-3 with TRBJ2-2, with D possibly matching TRBD2 (5 bases). The germline gives CDR1 SGHNT, CDR2 YENEEA. With 5 bases removed from V and 6 bases from J, the gap between germline ends came to 10 bases. The CDR3 is 13 amino acids. Written as DNA, the CDR3 is TGTGCCAGCAGCAGTGGAGGTCCCGGGGAGCTGTTTTTT. As protein: CASSSGGPGELFF.

There are a few counts of this clone. The chain has TRBV28 and TRBJ1-1, with no clear D. Germline CDR1 reads MDHEN; CDR2 reads SYDVKM. V lost 3 bases and J lost 6, with 8 bases in between. This CDR3 has 12 residues. This chain's CDR3 is CASSLRQSEAFF. CDR3 DNA: TGTGCCAGCAGTTTGAGGCAGTCTGAAGCTTTCTTT.

This sequence joins TRBV6-1 and TRBJ1-1, with no clear D. The CDR3 covers 14 residues. The V and J ends lost 11 bases and 6 bases respectively, with 22 bases between them. Germline V gene sequence: CDR1 MNHNS, CDR2 SASEGT. The CDR3 DNA reads as TGTGCCGGCCGAGGTTGGGCACCGGGCGCTGAAGCTTTCTTT. Amino acids: CAGRGWAPGAEAFF.

The J gene is TRBJ1-3, the V gene TRBV28; no definite D call. The germline V gene encodes CDR1 MDHEN and CDR2 SYDVKM. V was clipped by 5 bases and J by 7 bases, with 9 bases between them. The CDR3 totals 12 residues. In nucleotides, the CDR3 is TGTGCCAGCAGTCTACTTGGGAACACCATATATTTT. This translates into CASSLLGNTIYF. Drawing the rest from reference TRBV28 and TRBJ1-3, the complete variable domain is DVKVTQSSRYLVKRTGEKVFLECVQDMDHENMFWYRQDPGLGLRLIYFSYDVKMKEKGDIPEGYSVSREKKERFSLILESASTNQTSMYLCASSLLGNTIYFGEGSWLTVV.

V gene TRBV15 combines with J gene TRBJ2-7; weak D call: TRBD2 (6 bases). V lost 4 bases and J 5 bases, leaving 9 bases between the germline ends. Germline values: CDR1 LNHNV, CDR2 YYDKDF (reference sequence). The CDR3 loop spans 12 amino acids. The chain's CDR3 is CATSKASDEQYF. CDR3 DNA sequence: TGTGCCACCAGCAAGGCTAGCGACGAGCAGTACTTC.

This clone appeared a few times. This chain links TRBV2 with TRBJ2-7; D gene unclear. Germline V gene data show CDR1 as SNHLY and CDR2 as FYNNEI. This CDR3 is built from 13 residues. V lost 6 bases to trimming and J lost 0 bases, with 9 bases between them. The CDR3 DNA sequence: TGTGCCAGCAGGGCATCCAGCTCCTACGAGCAGTACTTC. As protein: CASRASSSYEQYF.

This chain uses TRBV11-2 with TRBJ2-7, with D perhaps being TRBD1 or TRBD2 (6 bases each). The length of the CDR3 is 14 residues. V was pared by 1 base and J by 6 bases, with 13 bases between. Germline V gene lookup returns CDR1 SGHAT and CDR2 FQNNGV. The CDR3 DNA follows: TGTGCCAGCAGCTTAGGTGGAGGGGGTGCCGAGCAGTACTTC. This translates into CASSLGGGGAEQYF.